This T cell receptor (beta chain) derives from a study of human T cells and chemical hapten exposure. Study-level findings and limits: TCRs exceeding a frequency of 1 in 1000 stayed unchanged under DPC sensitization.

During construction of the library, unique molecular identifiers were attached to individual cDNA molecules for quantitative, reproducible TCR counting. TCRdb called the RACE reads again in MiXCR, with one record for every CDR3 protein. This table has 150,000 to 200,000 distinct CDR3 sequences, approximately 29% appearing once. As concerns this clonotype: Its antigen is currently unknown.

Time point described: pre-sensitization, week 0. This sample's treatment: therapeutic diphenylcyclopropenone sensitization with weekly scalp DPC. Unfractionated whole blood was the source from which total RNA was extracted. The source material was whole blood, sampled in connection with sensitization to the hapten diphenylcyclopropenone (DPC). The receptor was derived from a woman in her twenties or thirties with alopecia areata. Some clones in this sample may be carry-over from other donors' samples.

This chain's CDR3 is CASSPGQGADGGYTF. The CDR3 DNA reads as TGTGCCAGCTCACCCGGACAGGGGGCAGATGGGGGCTACACCTTC. The chain uses TRBV18 and TRBJ1-2; 11 nucleotides match TRBD1. Germline V gene sequence: CDR1 KGHSH, CDR2 LQKENI. J lost 8 bases, V lost 3 bases, and 8 bases had no gene match. The CDR3 has 15 amino acids.